This T cell receptor beta chain was sequenced for a study of blood T cell repertoires in COVID-19 (dated by TCRdb to 2019 to 2021). With regard to the full study: Samples from collaborators originated in the United States, Italy and Spain and spanned both the acute and convalescent phases of COVID-19. Samples were obtained from the ongoing ImmuneRACE study (first 160 participants) and from 1,200 or so subjects provided by 6 global collaborators. The dataset comprised deeply sampled blood TCRbeta repertoires from subjects exposed to, actively infected with, or recovered from COVID-19. The material from the prospective study consisted of cDNA or gDNA derived from T cells, B-cell-depleted T cells, or PBMCs. Where HLA class I and class II types were available, the types were taken from metadata supplied by the sample provider, not from assay-based typing. The repertoires were released in a freely available public database intended as a resource for research on the immune response to SARS-CoV-2. Nearly every sample came with metadata listing a de-identified subject ID, COVID-19 status, age in years and sex.

Points on this clone: The antigen this receptor binds is unknown. The sample holds no much larger clone one base away, and base qualities are not on file.

TCRbeta CDR3 regions were amplified from genomic DNA by means of the immunoSEQ Assay, a bias-controlled multiplex PCR. The authors processed their data as follows. Nucleated cell counts per sample were estimated from amplification of reference gene primers within the assay. To quantify the absolute abundance of each unique TCRbeta CDR3 rearrangement, sequence reads were collapsed and filtered. Productive Simpson clonality was computed per sample as the square root of Simpson's diversity index over productive rearrangements. Entries here come from immuneACCESS through TCRdb and include only in-frame sequences with V and J called. Some clones fail to appear in such tables; in the studies checked, an unresolved V gene covers under half of the shortfall, and the cause of the remainder is unknown. Clonal size and the V and J genes are those of that table, whereas D and trimming came from the DNA. The sample table lists 150,000 to 200,000 clones, around 85% of them with a count of one. In total, the top ten clones hold around 9.9% of the sample.

Beyond this particular receptor, the publication reports: The quantity of clinical and demographic metadata differed by source and by participant and was supplied without curation.

Collaborating institutions collected whole blood in K2EDTA tubes following their own protocols. For TCRbeta analysis, collaborators shipped samples in one of three forms: frozen whole blood, isolated PBMCs, or DNA extracted from either of those sample types. For this chain, trimming is 5 bases at the V end and 7 bases at the J end, and the number of junction bases without a gene match is 7. Including the terminal cysteine and phenylalanine, the CDR3 comprises 14 residues. The sequence is cut down to CDR3 DNA, 42 bases in frame from base 1. The CDR1 and CDR2 encoded by the germline V gene are SGHRS and YFSETQ.

The receptor's source is a human donor with active or convalescent COVID-19. The donor label of this sample is uncertain. Recombination connected TRBV5-1 to TRBJ1-1; 11 central bases correspond to TRBD1. Sequencing was performed on peripheral blood. For the CDR3, the sequence is CASSPPGQGVEAFF. The DNA sequence is as follows: TGCGCCAGCAGTCCCCCGGGACAGGGGGTTGAAGCTTTCTTT.